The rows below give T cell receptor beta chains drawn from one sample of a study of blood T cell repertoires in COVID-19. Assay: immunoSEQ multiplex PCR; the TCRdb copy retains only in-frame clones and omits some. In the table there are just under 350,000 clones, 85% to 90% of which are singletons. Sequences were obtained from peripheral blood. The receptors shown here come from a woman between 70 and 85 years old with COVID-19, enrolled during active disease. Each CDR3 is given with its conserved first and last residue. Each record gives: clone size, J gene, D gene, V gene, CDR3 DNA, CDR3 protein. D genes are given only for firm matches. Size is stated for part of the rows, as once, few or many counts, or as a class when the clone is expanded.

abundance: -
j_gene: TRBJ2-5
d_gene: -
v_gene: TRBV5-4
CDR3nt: TGTGCCAGCAGCTTGGCCCGCGGGGCCCAAGAGACCCAGTACTTC
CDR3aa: CASSLARGAQETQYF

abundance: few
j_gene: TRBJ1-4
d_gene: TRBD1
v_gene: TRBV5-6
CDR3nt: TGTGCCAGCAGCTTGGAGGCGCGTCGGACAGGGTGGGAAAAACTGTTTTTT
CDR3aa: CASSLEARRTGWEKLFF

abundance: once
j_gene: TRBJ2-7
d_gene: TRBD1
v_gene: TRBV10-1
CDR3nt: TGCGCCATCGAAGGGGACAGGGTCTACGAGCAGTACTTC
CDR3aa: CAIEGDRVYEQYF

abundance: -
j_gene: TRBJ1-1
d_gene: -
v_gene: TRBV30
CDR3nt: TGTGCCTGGAGTTGGGGGGGGACTGAAGCTTTCTTT
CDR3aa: CAWSWGGTEAFF

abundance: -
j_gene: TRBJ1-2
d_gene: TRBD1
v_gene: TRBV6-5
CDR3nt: TGTGCCAACGCGACAGGGGATGGCTACACCTTC
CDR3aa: CANATGDGYTF

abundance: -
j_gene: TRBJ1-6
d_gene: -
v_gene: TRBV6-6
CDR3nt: TGTGCCAGCTTTTCAGGGGTCGGGACCCTCCACTTT
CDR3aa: CASFSGVGTLHF

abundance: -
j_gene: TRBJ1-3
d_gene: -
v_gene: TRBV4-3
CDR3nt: TGCGCCAGCAGCCAACTAACAGGGACGACTGGAAACACCATATATTTT
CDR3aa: CASSQLTGTTGNTIYF

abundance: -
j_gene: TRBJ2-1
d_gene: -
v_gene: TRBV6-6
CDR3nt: TGTGCCAGCAGTTCCCAGGGGGGTGAGCAGTTCTTC
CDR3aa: CASSSQGGEQFF

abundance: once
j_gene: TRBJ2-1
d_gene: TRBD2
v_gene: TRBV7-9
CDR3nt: TGTGCCAGCAGCTCTAGCGGGGGGCACTACAATGAGCAGTTCTTC
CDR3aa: CASSSSGGHYNEQFF

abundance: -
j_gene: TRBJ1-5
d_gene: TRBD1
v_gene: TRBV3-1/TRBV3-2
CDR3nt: TGTGCCAGCAGCCAGGGGGGACAGGGTAGCAATCAGCCCCAGCATTTT
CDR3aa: CASSQGGQGSNQPQHF

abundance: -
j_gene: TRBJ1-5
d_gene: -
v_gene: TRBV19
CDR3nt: TGTGCCAGTAGTAGAGGCAGGGGAGTGGATCAGCCCCAGCATTTT
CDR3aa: CASSRGRGVDQPQHF

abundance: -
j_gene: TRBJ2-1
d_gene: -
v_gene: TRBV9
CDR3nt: TGTGCCAGCAGCGTAGACTCCATTTACAATGAGCAGTTCTTC
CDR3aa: CASSVDSIYNEQFF

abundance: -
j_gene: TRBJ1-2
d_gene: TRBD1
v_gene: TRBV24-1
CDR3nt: TGTGCCACCAGTGAACCTGGGACAGGGATCGGCTACACCTTC
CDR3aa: CATSEPGTGIGYTF

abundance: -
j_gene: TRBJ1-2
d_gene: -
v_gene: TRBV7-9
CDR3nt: TGTGCCAGCAGAAGGGACAACTCTAACTATGGCTACACCTTC
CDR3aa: CASRRDNSNYGYTF

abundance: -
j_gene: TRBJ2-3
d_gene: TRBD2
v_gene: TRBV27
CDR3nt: TGTGCCAGCAGTCCTGGACTAGCAAATACGCAGTATTTT
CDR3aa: CASSPGLANTQYF

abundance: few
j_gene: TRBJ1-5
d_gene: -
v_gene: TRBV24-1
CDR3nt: TGTGCCACCTATAGGACAGTGGATACGAGCAATCAGCCCCAGCATTTT
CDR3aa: CATYRTVDTSNQPQHF

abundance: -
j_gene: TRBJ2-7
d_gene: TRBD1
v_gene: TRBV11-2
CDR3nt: TGTGCCAGCAGCTTCCGGGACAGCCTCTACGAGCAGTACTTC
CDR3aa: CASSFRDSLYEQYF

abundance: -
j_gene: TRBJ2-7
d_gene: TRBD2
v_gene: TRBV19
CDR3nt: TGTGCCAGTAGTACCTCCAGAGCGGGGGGCTCTCGGGAGCAGTACTTC
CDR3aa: CASSTSRAGGSREQYF

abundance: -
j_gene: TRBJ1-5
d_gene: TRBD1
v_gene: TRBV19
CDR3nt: TGTGCCAGTGACATATTGGACAGGGCAGGTAGCAATCAGCCCCAGCATTTT
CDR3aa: CASDILDRAGSNQPQHF